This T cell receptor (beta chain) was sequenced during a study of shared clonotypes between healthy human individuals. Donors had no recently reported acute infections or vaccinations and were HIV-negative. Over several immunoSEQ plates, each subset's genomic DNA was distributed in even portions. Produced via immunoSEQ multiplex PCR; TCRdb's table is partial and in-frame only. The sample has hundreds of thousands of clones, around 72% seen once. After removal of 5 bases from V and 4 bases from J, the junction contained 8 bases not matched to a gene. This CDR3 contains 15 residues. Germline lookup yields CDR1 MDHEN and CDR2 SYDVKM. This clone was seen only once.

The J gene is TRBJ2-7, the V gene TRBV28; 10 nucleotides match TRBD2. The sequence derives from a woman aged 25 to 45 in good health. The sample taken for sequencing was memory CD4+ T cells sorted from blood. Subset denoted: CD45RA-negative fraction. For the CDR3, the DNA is TGTGCCAGCAGTATCACGACTAGCGGGTTGTACGAGCAGTACTTC. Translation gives CASSITTSGLYEQYF.